A selection of T cell receptor beta chains follows, all from one sample in a study of blood T cell repertoires in COVID-19. Repertoires were generated with immunoSEQ multiplex PCR, while TCRdb's copy carries only in-frame clones and drops some. The data show about 71,000 clones, over 70% seen once. The specimen sequenced was peripheral blood. The receptors stem from a human donor in a cohort sampled during active COVID-19. CDR3s include the opening cysteine and the closing phenylalanine or tryptophan. Fields, in order: V gene, CDR3 length, clone size, J gene, D gene, CDR3 DNA, CDR3 protein. D genes are given only for firm matches. Expanded clones get a size class; other rows say once, few or many, or leave the size out.

V: TRBV21-1
length: 20
size: NA
J: TRBJ2-2
D: NA
DNA: TGTGCCAGCAGCAAGTGGCTAGCGGGAGGGTGGGCCCGGAACACCGGGGAGCTGTTTTTT
CDR3: CASSKWLAGGWARNTGELFF

V: TRBV4-1
length: 15
size: NA
J: TRBJ1-2
D: TRBD1
DNA: TGCGCCAGCAGCCAAGTGGACAGGGACAACTATGGCTACACCTTC
CDR3: CASSQVDRDNYGYTF

V: TRBV7-8
length: 16
size: NA
J: TRBJ1-4
D: NA
DNA: TGTGCCAGCAGCCGACTACAGGCCGCAACTAATGAAAAACTGTTTTTT
CDR3: CASSRLQAATNEKLFF

V: TRBV2
length: 14
size: NA
J: TRBJ2-3
D: TRBD2
DNA: TGTGCCAGCACTCTAGCGGGGGAGGGGGATACGCAGTATTTT
CDR3: CASTLAGEGDTQYF

V: TRBV19
length: 12
size: NA
J: TRBJ1-2
D: NA
DNA: TGTGCCAGTCGGAGGCAAAACTATGGCTACACCTTC
CDR3: CASRRQNYGYTF

V: TRBV27
length: 15
size: NA
J: TRBJ1-5
D: NA
DNA: TGTGCCAGCAGTTTAATAGCGCGCAGTGATCAGCCCCAGCATTTT
CDR3: CASSLIARSDQPQHF

V: TRBV27
length: 13
size: NA
J: TRBJ1-6
D: NA
DNA: TGTGCCAGCAGCCGGTACCCCTTTTCACCCCTCCACTTT
CDR3: CASSRYPFSPLHF

V: TRBV3-1/TRBV3-2
length: 14
size: NA
J: TRBJ1-2
D: NA
DNA: TGTGCCAGCAGCCTTGCCGGGGGTAACTATGGCTACACCTTC
CDR3: CASSLAGGNYGYTF

V: TRBV18
length: 19
size: NA
J: TRBJ2-4
D: TRBD1
DNA: TGTGCCAGCTCACCACCCCCAGGGGGCGCTCATATGGCCAAAAACATTCAGTACTTC
CDR3: CASSPPPGGAHMAKNIQYF

V: TRBV30
length: 14
size: NA
J: TRBJ2-6
D: NA
DNA: TGTGCCTGGATTGGCGGCTCTGGGGCCAACGTCCTGACTTTC
CDR3: CAWIGGSGANVLTF

V: TRBV6-5
length: 16
size: NA
J: TRBJ1-6
D: TRBD1
DNA: TGTGCCAGCAGTTACTCGAGGGACAGGGGGCTTTCACCCCTCCACTTT
CDR3: CASSYSRDRGLSPLHF

V: TRBV3-1/TRBV3-2
length: 14
size: NA
J: TRBJ1-5
D: TRBD1
DNA: TGTGCCAGCAGCCAGGGACAGGGGGCTCAGCCCCAGCATTTT
CDR3: CASSQGQGAQPQHF

V: TRBV11-2
length: 12
size: once
J: TRBJ1-2
D: NA
DNA: TGTGCCAGCAGCCCTAGGCACAATGGCTACACCTTC
CDR3: CASSPRHNGYTF

V: TRBV7-8
length: 14
size: NA
J: TRBJ1-5
D: TRBD1
DNA: TGTGCCAGCAGCGCGGGACAGAGCAATCAGCCCCAGCATTTT
CDR3: CASSAGQSNQPQHF

V: TRBV2
length: 16
size: NA
J: TRBJ2-6
D: NA
DNA: TGTGCCAGCAGCGACAGGCGCGATGCTGGGGCCAACGTCCTGACTTTC
CDR3: CASSDRRDAGANVLTF

V: TRBV6-1
length: 19
size: once
J: TRBJ2-3
D: TRBD2
DNA: TGTGCCAGCAGTGAGTCGAAGAGCGGGAGGTCGGCAGGTAGGGTTACGCAGTATTTT
CDR3: CASSESKSGRSAGRVTQYF

V: TRBV27
length: 19
size: NA
J: TRBJ2-2
D: TRBD2
DNA: TGTGCCAGCAGTCCTGAGGGATGGCGAGGAGCGGGAGAGACCGGGGAGCTGTTTTTT
CDR3: CASSPEGWRGAGETGELFF

V: TRBV7-2
length: 16
size: NA
J: TRBJ2-3
D: TRBD2
DNA: TGTGCCAGCAGACCTCCGGGACTAGCCAACGCAGATACGCAGTATTTT
CDR3: CASRPPGLANADTQYF

V: TRBV7-2
length: 18
size: once
J: TRBJ2-6
D: TRBD2
DNA: TGTGCCAGCAGCTTTTTGGGACTAGCGGTCTCTGGGGCCAACGTCCTGACTTTC
CDR3: CASSFLGLAVSGANVLTF

V: TRBV28
length: 16
size: NA
J: TRBJ1-6
D: TRBD1
DNA: TGTGCCAGCAGTTTAAGGTTTGGCCAGGGGGATTCACCCCTCCACTTT
CDR3: CASSLRFGQGDSPLHF